This TCR beta chain was observed in a study of cytomegalovirus exposure and HLA in healthy donors. Findings and limits, study-wide: The classifier reportedly diagnosed cytomegalovirus status with high specificity and sensitivity. Later on, a genetic analysis was performed. It linked a missense variant in DCLRE1C with V- and J-gene trimming of TCR beta.

The PCR contained 60 Vbeta and 13 Jbeta primers. Here immunoSEQ multiplex PCR was the method, and the copy in TCRdb shows in-frame clones only, minus some. Reported are 35,000 to 45,000 clones; the ten largest clones contain 3% to 4%. Germline values: CDR1 SGHVS, CDR2 FQNEAQ. Trimming removed 3 bases from V and 12 bases from J, with 21 bases in between. This CDR3 comprises 16 residues. As concerns this clone: The antigen is undetermined.

Sequenced material: PBMCs. This sequence was found in a woman aged 25 to 45 in good health and CMV-seropositive. The chain recombines TRBV7-8 with TRBJ1-6, with TRBD1 as a possible D gene (5 bases). The CDR3 here is CASSLPDIRIFVPLHF. CDR3 coding DNA: TGTGCCAGCAGCTTGCCGGACATCCGTATATTCGTACCCCTCCACTTT.